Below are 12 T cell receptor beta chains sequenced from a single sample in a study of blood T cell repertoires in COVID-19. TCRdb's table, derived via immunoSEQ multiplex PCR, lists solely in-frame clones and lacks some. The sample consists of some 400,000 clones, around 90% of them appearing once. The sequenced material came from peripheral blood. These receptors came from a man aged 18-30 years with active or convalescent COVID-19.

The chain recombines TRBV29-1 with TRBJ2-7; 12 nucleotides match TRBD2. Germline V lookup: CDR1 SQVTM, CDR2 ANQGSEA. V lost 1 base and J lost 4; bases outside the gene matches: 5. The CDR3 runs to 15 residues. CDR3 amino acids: CSVEVRTSGTYEQYF. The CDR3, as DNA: TGCAGCGTTGAAGTCCGGACTAGCGGGACTTACGAGCAGTACTTC.

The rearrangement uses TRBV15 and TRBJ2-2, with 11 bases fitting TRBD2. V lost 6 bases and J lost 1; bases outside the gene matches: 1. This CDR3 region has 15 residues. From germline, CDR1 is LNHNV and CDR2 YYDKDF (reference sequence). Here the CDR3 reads CATRTSGENTGELFF. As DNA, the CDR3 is TGTGCCACCAGGACTAGCGGGGAGAACACCGGGGAGCTGTTTTTT.

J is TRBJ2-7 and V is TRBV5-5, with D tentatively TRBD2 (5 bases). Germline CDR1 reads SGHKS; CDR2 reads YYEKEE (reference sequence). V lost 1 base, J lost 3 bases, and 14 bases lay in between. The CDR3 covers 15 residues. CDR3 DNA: TGTGCCAGCAGCTTGCAGAGGGTGAAGGTCTACGAGCAGTACTTC. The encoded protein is CASSLQRVKVYEQYF.

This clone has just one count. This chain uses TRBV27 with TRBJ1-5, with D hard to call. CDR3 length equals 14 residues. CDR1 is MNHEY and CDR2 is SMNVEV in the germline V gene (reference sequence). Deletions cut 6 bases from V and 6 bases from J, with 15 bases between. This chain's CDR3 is CASSSAGISQPQHF. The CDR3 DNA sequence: TGTGCCAGCAGCTCCGCGGGGATCTCTCAGCCCCAGCATTTT.

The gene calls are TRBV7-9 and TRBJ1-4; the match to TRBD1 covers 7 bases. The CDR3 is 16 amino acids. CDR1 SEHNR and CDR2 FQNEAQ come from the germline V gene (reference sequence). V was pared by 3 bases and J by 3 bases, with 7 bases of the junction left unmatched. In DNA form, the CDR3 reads TGTGCCAGCAGCTTGCTTCCCGGGACAGCTAATGAAAAACTGTTTTTT. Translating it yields CASSLLPGTANEKLFF. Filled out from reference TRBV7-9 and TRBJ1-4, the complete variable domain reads DTGVSQNPRHKITKRGQNVTFRCDPISEHNRLYWYRQTLGQGPEFLTYFQNEAQLEKSRLLSDRFSAERPKGSFSTLEIQRTEQGDSAMYLCASSLLPGTANEKLFFGSGTQLSVL.

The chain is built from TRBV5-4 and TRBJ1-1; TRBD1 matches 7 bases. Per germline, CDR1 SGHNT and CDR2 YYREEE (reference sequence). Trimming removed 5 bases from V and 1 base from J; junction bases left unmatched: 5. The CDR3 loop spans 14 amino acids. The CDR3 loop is CASRRGQENTEAFF. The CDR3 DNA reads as TGTGCCAGCAGACGTGGACAGGAGAACACTGAAGCTTTCTTT.

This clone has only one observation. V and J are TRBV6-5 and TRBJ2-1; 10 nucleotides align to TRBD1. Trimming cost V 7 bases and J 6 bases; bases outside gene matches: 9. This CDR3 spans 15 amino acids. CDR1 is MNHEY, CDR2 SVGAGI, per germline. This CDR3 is CASTSGTGASNEQFF. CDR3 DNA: TGTGCCAGCACCTCCGGGACAGGGGCCTCCAATGAGCAGTTCTTC.

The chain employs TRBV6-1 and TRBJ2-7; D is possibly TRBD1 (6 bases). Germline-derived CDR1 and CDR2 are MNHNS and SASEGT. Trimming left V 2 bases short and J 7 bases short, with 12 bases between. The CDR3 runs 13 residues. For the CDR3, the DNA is TGTGCCAGCAGTGAAAGGGGGTATTCGGAGCAGTACTTC. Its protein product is CASSERGYSEQYF.

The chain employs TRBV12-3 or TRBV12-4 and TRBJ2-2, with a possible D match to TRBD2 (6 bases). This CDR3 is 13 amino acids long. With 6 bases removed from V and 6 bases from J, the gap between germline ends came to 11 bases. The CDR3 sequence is CASSRRGSGELFF. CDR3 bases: TGTGCCAGCAGCAGACGGGGGTCCGGGGAGCTGTTTTTT.

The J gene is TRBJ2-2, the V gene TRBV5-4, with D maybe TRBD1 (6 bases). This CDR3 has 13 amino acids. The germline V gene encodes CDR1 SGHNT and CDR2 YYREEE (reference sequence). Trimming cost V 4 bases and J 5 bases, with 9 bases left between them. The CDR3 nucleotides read TGTGCCAGCAGCACCCAGGGGACCGGGGAGCTGTTTTTT. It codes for CASSTQGTGELFF. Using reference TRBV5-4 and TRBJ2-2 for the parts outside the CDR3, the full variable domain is ETGVTQSPTHLIKTRGQQVTLRCSSQSGHNTVSWYQQALGQGPQFIFQYYREEENGRGNFPPRFSGLQFPNYSSELNVNALELDDSALYLCASSTQGTGELFFGEGSRLTVL.

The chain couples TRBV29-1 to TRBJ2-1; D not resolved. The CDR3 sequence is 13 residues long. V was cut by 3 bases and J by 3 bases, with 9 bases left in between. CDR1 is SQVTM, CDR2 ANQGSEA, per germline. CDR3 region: CSVERNDYNEQFF. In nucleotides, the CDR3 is TGCAGCGTTGAGAGGAACGACTACAATGAGCAGTTCTTC.

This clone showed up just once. This CDR3 reads CASSFSGGKETQYF. The DNA for the CDR3 is TGTGCCAGCAGCTTCAGCGGGGGGAAAGAGACCCAGTACTTC. The V and J genes are TRBV7-2 and TRBJ2-5, with 9 bases matching TRBD2. The CDR3 length is 14 residues. V lost 3 bases to trimming and J lost 3 bases; unmatched junction nucleotides: 2. From germline, CDR1 is SGHTA and CDR2 FQGNSA.